The next 24 T cell receptor beta chains were all read from a single sample in a study of cytomegalovirus exposure and HLA in healthy donors. It was with 60 Vbeta and 13 Jbeta primers that the PCR ran. Profiling relied on immunoSEQ multiplex PCR, and the TCRdb table lists in-frame clones only, not all of them. The data contain 85,000 to 120,000 clones, 75% to 80% of them singletons. The sample taken for sequencing was PBMCs. The origin of the receptors is a male donor in good health and CMV-seropositive.

This clone was counted only a few times. This sequence joins TRBV5-1 and TRBJ2-7; D is unclear. Germline loops: CDR1 SGHRS, CDR2 YFSETQ. Trimming stripped 5 bases from V and 7 bases from J, with 19 bases between. CDR3 length: 14 amino acids. For the CDR3, the DNA is TGCGCCAGCAGTACCGGTTCTCCACGTAAGGAGCAGTACTTC. Translated: CASSTGSPRKEQYF.

This chain connects TRBV27 to TRBJ1-2; 7 bases map to TRBD1. V shed 5 bases, J shed 1 base, and the junction held 1 base outside the gene matches. Germline assignment: CDR1 MNHEY and CDR2 SMNVEV (reference sequence). The CDR3 is made up of 13 amino acids. The CDR3 nucleotides read TGTGCCAGCAGTGGACAGGATAACTATGGCTACACCTTC. It specifies CASSGQDNYGYTF.

For this clone: The junction departs from the called germline gene at one end, perhaps through a read error. The V gene is TRBV7-9, the J gene TRBJ2-5, with 10 nucleotides matching TRBD2. The CDR3 covers 16 residues. Germline V CDR1 and CDR2: SEHNR, FQNEAQ (reference sequence). The CDR3 here is CSSSRGASGSGETQYF. The CDR3 DNA reads as TGTTCCAGCAGCAGAGGGGCTAGCGGGAGTGGGGAGACCCAGTACTTC.

The CDR3 DNA sequence: TGTGCCAGCAGCTTGAGACTAGCGGGGGGGGGCAATGAGCAGTTCTTC. This codes for CASSLRLAGGGNEQFF. The genes are TRBV5-6 and TRBJ2-1, with 14 bases identical to TRBD2. The CDR3 runs 16 residues. Germline loops: CDR1 SGHDT, CDR2 YYEEEE. The junction had 3 bases not matched to a gene; V was cut back by 1 base and J by 6 bases.

This chain connects TRBV11-1 to TRBJ2-5; D is unclear. CDR1 and CDR2 from the germline V gene are SGHAT and FQDESV (reference sequence). The CDR3 is made up of 13 amino acids. V lost 1 base and J lost 2, with 5 bases in between. CDR3: CASSLVPQETQYF. CDR3 DNA: TGTGCCAGCAGCTTAGTCCCGCAAGAGACCCAGTACTTC.

J is TRBJ2-1 and V is TRBV5-6, with 13 bases aligning to TRBD2. V trimming: 3 bases; J trimming: 8 bases; junction bases outside the gene matches: 14. The V gene's germline CDR1 is SGHDT and CDR2 YYEEEE. This CDR3 is 18 amino acids long. The CDR3 nucleotides read TGTGCCAGCAGCTCCTCCTTCCGACTAGCGGGAGGTTGGGATGAGCAGTTCTTC. Its translation is CASSSSFRLAGGWDEQFF. Supplemented by reference TRBV5-6 and TRBJ2-1, the full variable domain reads DAGVTQSPTHLIKTRGQQVTLRCSPKSGHDTVSWYQQALGQGPQFIFQYYEEEERQRGNFPDRFSGHQFPNYSSELNVNALLLGDSALYLCASSSSFRLAGGWDEQFFGPGTRLTVL.

The chain is built from TRBV9 and TRBJ2-1; D is possibly TRBD2 (5 bases). V lost 0 bases, J lost 2 bases, and 12 bases lay in between. This CDR3 spans 16 amino acids. The germline CDR1 and CDR2 sequences are SGDLS and YYNGEE. CDR3 bases: TGTGCCAGCAGCGTAGTTTGGCGGGCAACCTACAATGAGCAGTTCTTC. Its translation is CASSVVWRATYNEQFF.

V usage is TRBV11-3 and J usage is TRBJ2-2; D might be TRBD2 (6 bases). Germline assignment: CDR1 SGHNT and CDR2 YENEEA. Trimming removed 5 bases at V and 6 bases at J, with 10 bases between. This CDR3 comprises 13 residues. CDR3 amino acids: CASSVRLAGELFF. The DNA for the CDR3 is TGTGCCAGCAGCGTTAGACTAGCCGGGGAGCTGTTTTTT.

J is TRBJ1-1 and V is TRBV5-5; D is unresolved. V was cut by 6 bases and J by 0 bases, with 3 bases left in between. This CDR3 has 11 amino acids. Germline loops: CDR1 SGHKS, CDR2 YYEKEE (reference sequence). The CDR3 sequence: CASTLNTEAFF. Written as DNA, the CDR3 is TGTGCCAGCACTTTGAACACTGAAGCTTTCTTT.

Regarding this clone: One end of the junction fails to match germline, which may point to a read error. The rearrangement uses TRBV7-2 and TRBJ2-4, with D perhaps matching TRBD2 (6 bases). From germline, CDR1 is SGHTA and CDR2 FQGNSA. The CDR3 has 17 residues. This CDR3 reads CASSSPRRGGQGNSQYF. The CDR3 DNA is TGTGCCAGCAGCTCCCCCCGGCGGGGTGGGCAGGGAAACAGTCAGTACTTC.

V and J are TRBV10-3 and TRBJ2-1; the D gene is possibly TRBD2 (6 bases). CDR1 is ENHRY, CDR2 SYGVKD, per germline. The CDR3 is 16 amino acids. V was clipped by 4 bases and J by 6 bases, with 19 bases between them. The CDR3 sequence is CAISVAPGLRTNEQFF. CDR3 nucleotides: TGTGCCATCAGTGTCGCTCCGGGACTGCGGACCAATGAGCAGTTCTTC.

The chain employs TRBV2 and TRBJ2-1; a possible D gene is TRBD1 (6 bases). Germline V lookup: CDR1 SNHLY, CDR2 FYNNEI. This CDR3 has 15 residues. With 4 bases removed from V and 0 bases from J, the gap between germline ends came to 10 bases. The CDR3 spells CASSVQGSSYNEQFF. DNA of the CDR3: TGTGCCAGCAGTGTACAGGGAAGCTCCTACAATGAGCAGTTCTTC. The whole variable domain, remainder taken from reference TRBV2 and TRBJ2-1, is EPEVTQTPSHQVTQMGQEVILRCVPISNHLYFYWYRQILGQKVEFLVSFYNNEISEKSEIFDDQFSVERPDGSNFTLKIRSTKLEDSAMYFCASSVQGSSYNEQFFGPGTRLTVL.

The rearrangement uses TRBV28 and TRBJ1-1; D possibly corresponds to TRBD1 (5 bases). Trimming took off 2 bases at V and 4 bases at J, with 17 bases between the two ends. This CDR3 contains 16 residues. Germline CDR1 reads MDHEN; CDR2 reads SYDVKM. CDR3: CASSLLAGGRATEAFF. The DNA of the CDR3 is TGTGCCAGCAGTTTACTCGCGGGGGGAAGGGCCACTGAAGCTTTCTTT.

This sequence joins TRBV28 and TRBJ1-1; D might be TRBD1 (6 bases). Trimming took off 2 bases at V and 8 bases at J, with 15 bases between the two ends. The CDR3 sequence is 14 residues long. CDR1 and CDR2 from the germline V gene are MDHEN and SYDVKM. This CDR3 reads CASSLNRAQSEAFF. CDR3 in DNA: TGTGCCAGCAGTTTAAACAGGGCACAGTCCGAAGCTTTCTTT.

The gene calls are TRBV13 and TRBJ2-3; TRBD2 agrees at 7 bases. The CDR3 runs 14 residues. The germline V gene encodes CDR1 PRHDT and CDR2 FYEKMQ (reference sequence). With V trimmed by 5 bases and J by 1 base, 3 bases remained unmatched. CDR3 sequence: CASSPTSGTDTQYF. The CDR3 DNA is TGTGCCAGCAGCCCTACTAGCGGCACAGATACGCAGTATTTT. The full variable domain, with the rest looked up from reference TRBV13 and TRBJ2-3, is AAGVIQSPRHLIKEKRETATLKCYPIPRHDTVYWYQQGPGQDPQFLISFYEKMQSDKGSIPDRFSAQQFSDYHSELNMSSLELGDSALYFCASSPTSGTDTQYFGPGTRLTVL.

The chain uses TRBV6-5 and TRBJ1-1; a possible D gene is TRBD1 (5 bases). V was cut by 6 bases and J by 6 bases, with 17 bases left in between. The CDR3 is made up of 14 amino acids. Germline CDR1 and CDR2: MNHEY and SVGAGI. Here the CDR3 reads CASRPGTGGAEAFF. CDR3 nucleotides: TGTGCCAGCAGACCCGGGACCGGGGGGGCTGAAGCTTTCTTT.

The chain employs TRBV7-2 and TRBJ2-4, with D perhaps TRBD1 (6 bases). Germline values: CDR1 SGHTA, CDR2 FQGNSA. The CDR3 has 14 amino acids. The germline V and J ends were trimmed by 8 bases and 1 base, with 12 bases remaining between them. CDR3 DNA sequence: TGTGCCAGCGGGGACACGAGCGCCAAAAACATTCAGTACTTC. Its protein product is CASGDTSAKNIQYF.

The chain couples TRBV5-1 to TRBJ2-3, with 13 bases aligning to TRBD2. The germline CDR1 and CDR2 sequences are SGHRS and YFSETQ. The CDR3 has 16 amino acids. V lost 4 bases, J lost 2 bases, and 4 bases stayed unmatched. CDR3 loop: CASSVGTSGVTDTQYF. The CDR3 nucleotides read TGCGCCAGCAGCGTAGGGACTAGCGGGGTCACAGATACGCAGTATTTT.

The CDR3 here is CAWSHLRARSEQFF. The CDR3 coding sequence is TGTGCCTGGAGCCACTTGAGGGCCCGTAGTGAGCAGTTCTTC. This chain connects TRBV30 to TRBJ2-1; a weak D match, TRBD2 (5 bases). The CDR3 length is 14 residues. V shed 3 bases and J shed 9 bases, with 18 bases lying between them. The V gene's germline CDR1 is GTSNPN and CDR2 SVGIG (reference sequence). The full variable domain, with the rest looked up from reference TRBV30 and TRBJ2-1, is SQTIHQWPATLVQPVGSPLSLECTVEGTSNPNLYWYRQAAGRGLQLLFYSVGIGQISSEVPQNLSASRPQDRQFILSSKKLLLSDSGFYLCAWSHLRARSEQFFGPGTRLTVL.

The rearrangement joins TRBV19 to TRBJ2-3; D unclear. CDR3 length: 14 amino acids. CDR1 LNHDA and CDR2 SQIVND come from the germline V gene (reference sequence). The V and J ends lost 2 bases and 2 bases respectively, with 8 bases between them. The CDR3 region has the DNA TGTGCCAGTAGTATACGGGTTTTCACAGATACGCAGTATTTT. Its protein is CASSIRVFTDTQYF.

The V call is TRBV11-1, the J call TRBJ2-3; tentatively, D is TRBD1 (6 bases). Germline CDR1 SGHAT, CDR2 FQDESV (reference sequence). This CDR3 is built from 18 residues. Trimming removed 4 bases from V and 2 bases from J, with 22 bases in between. The CDR3 region has the DNA TGTGCCAGCAGCTCCCCCTTAGAGGGACACCCAACCACAGATACGCAGTATTTT. Encoded protein: CASSSPLEGHPTTDTQYF.

This rearrangement joins TRBV9 to TRBJ1-1, with D unresolved. Per germline, CDR1 SGDLS and CDR2 YYNGEE. V was shortened by 1 base and J by 0 bases, with 10 bases between the two germline ends. The CDR3 has 15 residues. Here the CDR3 reads CASSVSPSMNTEAFF. The CDR3 region has the DNA TGTGCCAGCAGCGTAAGCCCCTCCATGAACACTGAAGCTTTCTTT.

This chain uses TRBV6-5 with TRBJ2-7; TRBD2 matches at 10 bases. The CDR3 loop spans 15 amino acids. The V gene end was trimmed by 4 bases and the J gene end by 8 bases; junction bases not matched to a gene: 11. Germline CDR1 reads MNHEY; CDR2 reads SVGAGI. The CDR3 reads CASSSTSTSGKKQYF. The CDR3 DNA sequence: TGTGCCAGCAGTTCTACCAGTACTAGCGGGAAAAAGCAGTACTTC.

This clone was seen more than once but under ten times. Germline is not matched at one junction end, which may reflect a read error. The chain joins TRBV5-3 to TRBJ2-7, with TRBD2 identical over 13 bases. TRBV5-3 is filed as an ORF, its function uncertain. This CDR3 has 15 amino acids. The CDR3 DNA reads as TGTGCCAGCAGCTTAGGACTAGCGGGAGCCTACGAGCAGTACTTC. Translation: CASSLGLAGAYEQYF.